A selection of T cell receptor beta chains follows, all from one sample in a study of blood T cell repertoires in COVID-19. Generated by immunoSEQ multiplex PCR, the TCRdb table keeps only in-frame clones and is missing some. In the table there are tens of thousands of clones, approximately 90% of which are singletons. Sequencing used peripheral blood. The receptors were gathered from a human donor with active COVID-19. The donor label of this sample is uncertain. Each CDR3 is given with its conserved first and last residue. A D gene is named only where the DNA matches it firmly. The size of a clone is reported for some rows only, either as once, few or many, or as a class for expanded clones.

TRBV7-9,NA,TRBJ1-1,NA,TGTGCCAGCCGAATGGGAGGGAACACTGAAGCTTTCTTT,CASRMGGNTEAFF
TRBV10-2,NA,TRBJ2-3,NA,TGCGCCAGCAGTGAGTCTGGCCGATCTAGCACAGATACGCAGTATTTT,CASSESGRSSTDTQYF
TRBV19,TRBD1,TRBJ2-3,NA,TGTGCCAGTAGTCCGGGACAGGGGCGCACAGATACGCAGTATTTT,CASSPGQGRTDTQYF
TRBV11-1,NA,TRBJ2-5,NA,TGTGCCAGCAGCTTAGCCGGCGACAGAAGGGGGGAGACCCAGTACTTC,CASSLAGDRRGETQYF
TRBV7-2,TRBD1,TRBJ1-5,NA,TGTGCCAGCAGCCCTTTGACAGGGAATGGACAGCCCCAGCATTTT,CASSPLTGNGQPQHF
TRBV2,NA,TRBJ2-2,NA,TGTGCCAGCGAACGGGGGGGGTTGGGACAGTTGAACACCGGGGAGCTGTTTTTT,CASERGGLGQLNTGELFF
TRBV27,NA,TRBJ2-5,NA,TGTGCCAGCAGTTTCTCCTCCTTGGGGCGAGAGACCCAGTACTTC,CASSFSSLGRETQYF
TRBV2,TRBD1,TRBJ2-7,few,TGTGCCAGCATTCCGGACAGGGGATACGAGCAGTACTTC,CASIPDRGYEQYF
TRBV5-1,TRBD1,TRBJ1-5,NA,TGCGCCAGCAGCTTGGGACAGGGTAACAATCAGCCCCAGCATTTT,CASSLGQGNNQPQHF
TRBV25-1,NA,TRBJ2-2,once,TGTGCCAGCAGTGAATACATTAGCGAAACCCCGAACACCGGGGAGCTGTTTTTT,CASSEYISETPNTGELFF
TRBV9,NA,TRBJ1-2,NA,TGTGCCAGCAGCACTCAACAAGGAGGTGGCTACACCTTC,CASSTQQGGGYTF
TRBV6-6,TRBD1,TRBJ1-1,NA,TGTGCCAGCAGTTTCGAATCCGGGACAGGGGACACTGAAGCTTTCTTT,CASSFESGTGDTEAFF
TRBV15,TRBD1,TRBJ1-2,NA,TGTGCCACCAGCCGGCGGGGACAGGGATACCATGGCTACACCTTC,CATSRRGQGYHGYTF
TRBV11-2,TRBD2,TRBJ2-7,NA,TGTGCCAGCAGCTTTGAGAGGGAGGGCGAGCAGTACTTC,CASSFEREGEQYF
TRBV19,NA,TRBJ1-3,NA,TGTGCCAGTAGTTCGGGGTGGCAGTTGAGCTCTGGAAACACCATATATTTT,CASSSGWQLSSGNTIYF
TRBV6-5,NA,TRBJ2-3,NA,TGTGCCAGCAGTCGAGGGACTTGGACAGATACGCAGTATTTT,CASSRGTWTDTQYF
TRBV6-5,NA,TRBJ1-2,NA,TGTGCCAGCAGTCCCTCTGGGGAAGGGGACTATGGCTACACCTTC,CASSPSGEGDYGYTF
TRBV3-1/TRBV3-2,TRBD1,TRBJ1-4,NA,TGTGCCAGCAGCCAAACCCCGGGACAGGGGGGTGAAAAACTGTTTTTT,CASSQTPGQGGEKLFF
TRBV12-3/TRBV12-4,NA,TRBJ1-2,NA,TGTGCCAGCAGTCCCCTCCGGGGGGGTGGCTACACCTTC,CASSPLRGGGYTF
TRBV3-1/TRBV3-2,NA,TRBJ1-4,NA,TGTGCCAGCAGACAGGCGGCCACTAATGAAAAACTGTTTTTT,CASRQAATNEKLFF
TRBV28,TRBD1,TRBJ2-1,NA,TGTGCCAGCAGTCCCTTCCCCAAGGACAGGGTGGGGGGTGAGCAGTTCTTC,CASSPFPKDRVGGEQFF
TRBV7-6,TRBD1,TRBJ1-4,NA,TGTGCCAGCAGTCAAGAGGGACAGGGGCAAGAGGAAAAACTGTTTTTT,CASSQEGQGQEEKLFF
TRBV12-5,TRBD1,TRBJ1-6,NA,TGTGCTAGTGGTCCTCGTAGTCCGGGACAGGGTATACGTAGGTCACCCCTCCACTTT,CASGPRSPGQGIRRSPLHF
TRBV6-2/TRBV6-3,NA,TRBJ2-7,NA,TGTGCCAGCAGTTGGCCCCGACACCCCGAGCAGTACTTC,CASSWPRHPEQYF
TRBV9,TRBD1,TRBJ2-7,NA,TGTGCCAGCAGCGTAGCGGGACAGGGTACCTACGAGCAGTACTTC,CASSVAGQGTYEQYF
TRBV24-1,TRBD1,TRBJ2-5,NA,TGTGCCACCAGTGATAGGGCAGGGGGACAAGAGACCCAGTACTTC,CATSDRAGGQETQYF
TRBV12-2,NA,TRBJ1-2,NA,TGTGCAAGTCGTTCACAGGGGACCTCGCGAGGCTACACCTTC,CASRSQGTSRGYTF
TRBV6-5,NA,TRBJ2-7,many,TGTGCCAGCAGGTTGACAGACCCACCCTACGAGCAGTACTTC,CASRLTDPPYEQYF
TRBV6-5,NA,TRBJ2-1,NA,TGTGCCAGCAGCTCCGGGGGTGAGCAGTTCTTC,CASSSGGEQFF
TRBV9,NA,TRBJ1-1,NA,TGTGCCAGCAGCCCCGGGGGGCGCACTGAAGCTTTCTTT,CASSPGGRTEAFF
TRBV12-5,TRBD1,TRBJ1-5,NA,TGTGCTAGTGGGGCGACAGGGGCCCTCCGAGGGCCCCAGCATTTT,CASGATGALRGPQHF
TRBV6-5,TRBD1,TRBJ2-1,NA,TGTGCCACCCTCGGGACAGGGCCGGCTGAGCAGTTCTTC,CATLGTGPAEQFF
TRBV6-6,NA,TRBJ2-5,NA,TGTGCCAGCAGCCCCATGGGGGGGGGCTTGGAGACCCAGTACTTC,CASSPMGGGLETQYF
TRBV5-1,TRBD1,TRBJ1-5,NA,TGCGCCAGCAGCTCCGGACAGGGAGGTCAGCCCCAGCATTTT,CASSSGQGGQPQHF
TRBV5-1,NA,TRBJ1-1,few,TGCGCCAGCAGCTTGGGAGGAGAGAAGAACACTGAAGCTTTCTTT,CASSLGGEKNTEAFF
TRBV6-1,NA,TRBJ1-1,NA,TGTGCCAGCAGTGAGGCGTCGGTCGCGCGCGGCACTGAAGCTTTCTTT,CASSEASVARGTEAFF
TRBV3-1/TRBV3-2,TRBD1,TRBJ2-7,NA,TGTGCCAGCAGCCAAGGGACAGGGGCCTACTACGAGCAGTACTTC,CASSQGTGAYYEQYF
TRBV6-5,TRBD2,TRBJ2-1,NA,TGTGCCAGCAGTTCGGGGGGTGCGGCTGACAATGAGCAGTTCTTC,CASSSGGAADNEQFF
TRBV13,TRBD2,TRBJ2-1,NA,TGTGCCAGCAGCGGAGGACTAGCGGGGGGGACCTACAATGAGCAGTTCTTC,CASSGGLAGGTYNEQFF
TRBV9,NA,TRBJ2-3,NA,TGTGCCAGCAGCGTAGGAATGGTGGGGCAAGATACGCAGTATTTT,CASSVGMVGQDTQYF
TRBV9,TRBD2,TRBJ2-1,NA,TGTGCCAGCAGCAGCGGGGGGGCTGATGATGAGCAGTTCTTC,CASSSGGADDEQFF
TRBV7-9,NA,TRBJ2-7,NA,TGTGCCAGCAGAGAAACGGACACACCTAAAGGCGAGCAGTACTTC,CASRETDTPKGEQYF
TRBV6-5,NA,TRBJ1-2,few,TGTGCCAGCAGTTACCAAAGGGGGGGATCCCTCTATGGCTACACCTTC,CASSYQRGGSLYGYTF
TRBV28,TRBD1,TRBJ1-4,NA,TGTGCCAGCAGTCCAGCCGGGACAGTAGATAATGAAAAACTGTTTTTT,CASSPAGTVDNEKLFF
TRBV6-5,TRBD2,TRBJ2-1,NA,TGTGCCAGCAGTACCTCGTTCGGGGGGTACAATGAGCAGTTCTTC,CASSTSFGGYNEQFF
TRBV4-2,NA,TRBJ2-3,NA,TGTGCCAGCAGCCAAGACCTGCGACAGGAGTACACAGATACGCAGTATTTT,CASSQDLRQEYTDTQYF
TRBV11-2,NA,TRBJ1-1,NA,TGTGCCAGCAGCAACGTGCCAGGGGTCCACACTGAAGCTTTCTTT,CASSNVPGVHTEAFF
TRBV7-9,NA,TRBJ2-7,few,TGTGCCAGCAGCTTGTCCGCTCAGGGGTACGAGCAGTACTTC,CASSLSAQGYEQYF
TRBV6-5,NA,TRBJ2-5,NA,TGTGCCAGCGGGGACACTCGGGCGGAGACCCAGTACTTC,CASGDTRAETQYF